This T cell receptor beta chain was observed in a study of cytomegalovirus exposure and HLA in healthy donors. Study in general: There were 300 to 400 genotyped donors. Of these, roughly 80% fell in the genetic ancestry cluster associated with self-reported Caucasian donors. Overall study findings and caveats: The dataset shows that most TCR sequences were rare, while some public TCRs occurred in many donors.

Concerning this clone: What it binds is unknown.

Per the germline V gene, CDR1 is SGHRS and CDR2 is YFSETQ. This CDR3 has 14 amino acids. V lost 3 bases and J lost 1, with 10 bases in between. The PCR ran on 60 Vbeta and 13 Jbeta primers. The assay was immunoSEQ multiplex PCR, and TCRdb's table has in-frame clones only and misses some. The profile covers 75,000 to 90,000 clones, with 70% to 85% appearing a single time and around 15% taken by the ten largest. The sample taken for sequencing was PBMCs. The chain couples TRBV5-1 to TRBJ1-1, with a weak D call TRBD1 (5 bases). This clonotype originated in a human donor in good health. The CDR3 nucleotides are TGCGCCAGCAGCTCGCAGGGATGGAACACTGAAGCTTTCTTT. This sequence encodes CASSSQGWNTEAFF.